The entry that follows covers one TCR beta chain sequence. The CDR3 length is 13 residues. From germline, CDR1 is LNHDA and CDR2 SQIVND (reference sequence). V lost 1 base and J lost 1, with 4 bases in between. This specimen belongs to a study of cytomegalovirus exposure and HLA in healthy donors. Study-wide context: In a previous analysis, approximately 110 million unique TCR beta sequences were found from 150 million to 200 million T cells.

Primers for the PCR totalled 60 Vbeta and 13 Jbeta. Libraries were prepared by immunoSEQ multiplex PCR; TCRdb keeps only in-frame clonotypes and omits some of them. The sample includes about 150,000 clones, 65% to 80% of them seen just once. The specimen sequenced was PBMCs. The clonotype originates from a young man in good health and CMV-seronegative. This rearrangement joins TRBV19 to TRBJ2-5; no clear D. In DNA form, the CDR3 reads TGTGCCAGTAGTATAGGGGCCCAAGAGACCCAGTACTTC. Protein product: CASSIGAQETQYF.